Below, 4 T cell receptor beta chains from the same sample are listed, as sequenced in a study of blood T cell repertoires in COVID-19. Sequenced by immunoSEQ multiplex PCR; TCRdb stores in-frame clones only, minus some. Of some 200,000 clones listed, 80% to 85% were seen once; the top ten hold 14%. Sequencing input: peripheral blood. The receptors originated from a woman in her 70s with COVID-19, enrolled during active disease.

This chain uses TRBV28 with TRBJ2-7, with 7 bases that match TRBD1. This CDR3 is 12 amino acids long. Germline V lookup: CDR1 MDHEN, CDR2 SYDVKM. The CDR3, as DNA: TGTGCCAGCAGTTTGGACAGGTGGGGTTGGGAGGTC. Protein sequence: CASSLDRWGWEV.

V and J are TRBV19 and TRBJ1-1; D ambiguous. The CDR3 totals 15 residues. Germline V gene sequence: CDR1 LNHDA, CDR2 SQIVND (reference sequence). Trimming removed 5 bases from V and 0 bases from J, with 13 bases in between. The CDR3 protein is CASSYGDDLNTEAFF. The DNA for the CDR3 is TGTGCCAGTAGTTACGGAGACGACTTGAACACTGAAGCTTTCTTT.

The rearrangement uses TRBV1 and TRBJ2-7; the tabulated D call, TRBD2, remains unverified against the DNA. TRBV1 is termed a pseudogene. CDR3 size: 13 residues. CDR3 protein: CTSSQDGFYEQYV. In nucleotides, the CDR3 is TGCACCAGCAGCCAAGACGGGTTCTACGAGCAGTACGTC.

This chain links TRBV29-1 with TRBJ1-1; a possible D gene is TRBD1 (5 bases). The germline V gene encodes CDR1 SQVTM and CDR2 ANQGSEA. The CDR3 consists of 13 residues. The V end was cut by 7 bases, the J end by 7 bases, with 19 bases between. DNA of the CDR3: TGCAGCGCCTCGCAGGGCCCATCAGTTGAAGCTTTCTTT. Encoded protein: CSASQGPSVEAFF.